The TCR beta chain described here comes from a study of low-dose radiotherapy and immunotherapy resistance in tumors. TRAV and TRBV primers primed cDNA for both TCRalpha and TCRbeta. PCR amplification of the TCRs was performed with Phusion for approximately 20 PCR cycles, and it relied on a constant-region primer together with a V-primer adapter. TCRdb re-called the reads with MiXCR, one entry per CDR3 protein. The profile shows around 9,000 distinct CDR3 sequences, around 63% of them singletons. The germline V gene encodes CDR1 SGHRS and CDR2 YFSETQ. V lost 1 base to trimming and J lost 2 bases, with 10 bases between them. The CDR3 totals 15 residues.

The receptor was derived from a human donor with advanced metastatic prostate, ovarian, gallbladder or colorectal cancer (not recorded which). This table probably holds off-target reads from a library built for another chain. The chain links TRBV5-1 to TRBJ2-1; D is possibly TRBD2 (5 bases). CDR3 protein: CASSLSGITYNEQFF. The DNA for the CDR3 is TGCGCCAGCAGCTTGTCCGGGATCACCTACAATGAGCAGTTCTTC.